These 17 T cell receptor beta chains were sequenced from one sample in a study of OX40 agonist ivuxolimab in advanced cancers. Only in-frame clones appear in the TCRdb table, and some are missing; sequencing was by immunoSEQ multiplex PCR. The repertoire holds roughly 87,000 clones, 92% seen once, with over 8.5% in the top ten. Sequences were derived from CD4+ or CD8+ T cells sorted from blood, sampled in a trial of the OX40 agonist ivuxolimab. The source of these receptors is an adult with an advanced solid tumor such as melanoma, head and neck, liver or kidney cancer.

The chain employs TRBV7-9 and TRBJ1-2; no definite D call. Looked up from germline, CDR1 is SEHNR and CDR2 is FQNEAQ (reference sequence). V lost 2 bases to trimming and J lost 4 bases, with 11 bases between them. There are 14 residues in the CDR3. The CDR3 DNA is TGTGCCAGCAGCTTAACCCTGGGCAGCTATGGCTACACCTTC. This translates into CASSLTLGSYGYTF.

V gene TRBV29-1 combines with J gene TRBJ1-2; 7 bases fit TRBD1. The CDR3 length is 14 residues. Germline V lookup: CDR1 SQVTM, CDR2 ANQGSEA. V lost 2 bases to trimming and J lost 3 bases; unmatched junction nucleotides: 6. The CDR3 region has the DNA TGCAGCGTTGAATTTGCAGGGGGGTACTATGGCTACACCTTC. This sequence encodes CSVEFAGGYYGYTF. Together with reference TRBV29-1 and TRBJ1-2, the CDR3 gives the full variable domain: SAVISQKPSRDICQRGTSLTIQCQVDSQVTMMFWYRQQPGQSLTLIATANQGSEATYESGFVIDKFPISRPNLTFSTLTVSNMSPEDSSIYLCSVEFAGGYYGYTFGSGTRLTVV.

This chain links TRBV6-1 with TRBJ1-4; 7 bases align to TRBD1. The CDR3 covers 14 residues. V lost 5 bases, J lost 8 bases, and 8 bases stayed unmatched. Germline V gene sequence: CDR1 MNHNS, CDR2 SASEGT. CDR3 sequence reads: CASSQDRVEEKLFF. The CDR3 coding sequence is TGTGCCAGCAGTCAAGACAGGGTAGAGGAAAAACTGTTTTTT.

The rearrangement joins TRBV2 to TRBJ2-7; D is uncertain. Germline-derived CDR1 and CDR2 are SNHLY and FYNNEI. The ends were cut back, 6 bases at V and 6 bases at J, with 6 bases in the middle. This CDR3 is built from 10 residues. CDR3: CASSHAEQYF. As DNA, the CDR3 is TGTGCCAGCAGCCACGCCGAGCAGTACTTC.

The chain uses TRBV15 and TRBJ2-5, with a possible D match to TRBD1 (5 bases). Between the trimmed V and J ends, which lost 3 bases and 7 bases, there was a span of 21 bases. CDR3 size: 16 residues. Per germline, CDR1 LNHNV and CDR2 YYDKDF (reference sequence). This CDR3 reads CATSSENQQVYVTQYF. DNA for the CDR3: TGTGCCACCAGCAGTGAAAATCAACAGGTTTATGTGACCCAGTACTTC.

The J gene is TRBJ2-1, the V gene TRBV7-8; no clear D gene. Trimming left V 1 base short and J 2 bases short, with 3 bases between. From germline, CDR1 is SGHVS and CDR2 FQNEAQ. This CDR3 comprises 13 residues. In DNA form, the CDR3 reads TGTGCCAGCAGCTTAGGAACCTACAATGAGCAGTTCTTC. This sequence encodes CASSLGTYNEQFF.

The chain combines TRBV10-3 with TRBJ2-2; D uncertain. The CDR3 has 14 amino acids. Germline CDR1 reads ENHRY; CDR2 reads SYGVKD. Trimming took 10 bases from V and 2 from J, leaving 14 bases between them. The DNA of the CDR3 is TGTGCCACCGAGGAGATTTCTAACACCGGGGAGCTGTTTTTT. Translation gives CATEEISNTGELFF.

V usage is TRBV11-2 and J usage is TRBJ2-7, with TRBD1 identical over 9 bases. CDR1 is SGHAT, CDR2 FQNNGV, per germline. V shed 1 base, J shed 2 bases, and the junction held 6 bases outside the gene matches. This CDR3 is built from 16 residues. The CDR3 spells CASSLARQGVPYEQYF. DNA for the CDR3: TGTGCCAGCAGCTTAGCTCGACAGGGGGTCCCCTACGAGCAGTACTTC. The whole variable domain, filled in from reference TRBV11-2 and TRBJ2-7, reads EAGVAQSPRYKIIEKRQSVAFWCNPISGHATLYWYQQILGQGPKLLIQFQNNGVVDDSQLPKDRFSAERLKGVDSTLKIQPAKLEDSAVYLCASSLARQGVPYEQYFGPGTRLTVT.

V and J are TRBV6-5 and TRBJ2-5; the D gene is possibly TRBD2 (5 bases). The CDR3 covers 12 residues. The germline V gene has CDR1 MNHEY and CDR2 SVGAGI. Trimming cost V 5 bases and J 5 bases, with 9 bases left between them. This CDR3 reads CASSEGPETQYF. The CDR3 DNA follows: TGTGCCAGCAGTGAGGGTCCGGAGACCCAGTACTTC.

The V call is TRBV27, the J call TRBJ1-5; D perhaps matches TRBD1 (5 bases). V was trimmed by 4 bases and J by 2 bases, leaving 12 bases between them. Germline values: CDR1 MNHEY, CDR2 SMNVEV (reference sequence). This CDR3 has 15 amino acids. The CDR3 DNA sequence: TGTGCCAGCAGTTCAGGGTTGGGGGGCAATCAGCCCCAGCATTTT. This sequence encodes CASSSGLGGNQPQHF.

On this clone: The sample carries other DNA sequences with the same CDR3. The chain is built from TRBV4-3 and TRBJ2-7, with a tentative D call TRBD1 (6 bases). Trimming removed 1 base at V and 3 bases at J, with 13 bases between. CDR3 length equals 15 residues. Germline V gene data show CDR1 as LGHNA and CDR2 as YSLEER. The CDR3 protein is CASSQAVGTHYEQYF. CDR3 sequence (DNA): TGCGCCAGCAGCCAAGCCGTCGGGACACACTACGAGCAGTACTTC.

The chain links TRBV9 to TRBJ2-5; TRBD2 might be the D (6 bases). The germline CDR1 and CDR2 sequences are SGDLS and YYNGEE. Deletions cut 4 bases from V and 7 bases from J, with 11 bases between. This CDR3 spans 12 amino acids. CDR3 bases: TGTGCCAGCAGCACCTCCGGGGGGACCCAGTACTTC. This translates into CASSTSGGTQYF.

This clone was detected a few times. The chain recombines TRBV7-6 with TRBJ1-6; 9 nucleotides match TRBD1. Germline V gives CDR1 SGHVS, CDR2 FNYEAQ. CDR3 length: 14 residues. Trimming cost V 5 bases and J 9 bases; bases outside gene matches: 5. The CDR3 DNA is TGTGCCAGCAGCCTGGACAGGGGCGCTTCACCCCTCCACTTT. It encodes CASSLDRGASPLHF. Combining the CDR3 with reference TRBV7-6 and TRBJ1-6 gives the whole variable domain GAGVSQSPRYKVTKRGQDVALRCDPISGHVSLYWYRQALGQGPEFLTYFNYEAQQDKSGLPNDRFSAERPEGSISTLTIQRTEQRDSAMYRCASSLDRGASPLHFGNGTRLTVT.

The chain joins TRBV10-3 to TRBJ2-7; no clear D gene. Germline lookup yields CDR1 ENHRY and CDR2 SYGVKD. The CDR3 has 12 amino acids. The ends were cut back, 6 bases at V and 0 bases at J, with 6 bases in the middle. Here the CDR3 DNA reads TGTGCCATCAGGGACCTCTCCTACGAGCAGTACTTC. This sequence encodes CAIRDLSYEQYF.

The V call is TRBV6-5, the J call TRBJ1-1, with 7 bases lining up with TRBD1. With 4 bases clipped from V and 5 bases from J, the junction kept 7 bases outside the gene matches. This CDR3 spans 14 amino acids. Germline CDR1 MNHEY, CDR2 SVGAGI. The CDR3, as DNA: TGTGCCAGCAGTTCCCCAGGGGGATATACTGAAGCTTTCTTT. Residues: CASSSPGGYTEAFF.

V gene TRBV13 combines with J gene TRBJ2-2, with D possibly called TRBD1 or TRBD2 (5 bases each). Per germline, CDR1 PRHDT and CDR2 FYEKMQ (reference sequence). The CDR3 covers 13 residues. V was trimmed by 3 bases and J by 7 bases, leaving 9 bases between them. This CDR3 reads CASSFGTGGELFF. The CDR3 DNA follows: TGTGCCAGCAGCTTCGGGACGGGCGGGGAGCTGTTTTTT.

This clone occurred once. The chain joins TRBV9 to TRBJ2-5; 7 bases are shared with TRBD1. Germline CDR1 reads SGDLS; CDR2 reads YYNGEE. J was trimmed by 5 bases and V by 3 bases; bases with no gene match: 7. The CDR3 has 14 amino acids. Written as DNA, the CDR3 is TGTGCCAGCAGCGATAGGGACAGCTTGGAGACCCAGTACTTC. It is translated as CASSDRDSLETQYF.